This T cell receptor (beta chain) originates from a study of chemoradiotherapy in HPV16-positive cancers. Between the trimmed V and J ends, which lost 1 base and 0 bases, there was a span of 9 bases. CDR3 length: 15 residues. From germline, CDR1 is SGHTA and CDR2 FQGNSA. With regard to this clone: Its antigen is unidentified.

Findings and caveats of the study: Functional assays defining HPV-specific T cells used only a couple of HPV16-positive patients.

Samples were taken several times over chemoradiotherapy. Measured with immunoSEQ multiplex PCR; TCRdb has only the in-frame clones, and not every one. This table holds some 17,000 clones, around nine tenths found once. The chain uses TRBV7-2 and TRBJ2-5; D possibly matches TRBD1 or TRBD2 (5 bases each). The sequenced sample was blood, obtained from a patient who underwent chemoradiotherapy. The receptor was derived from a human donor with HPV-associated anogenital cancer. The CDR3 loop reads CASSLDEGYQETQYF. CDR3 nucleotides: TGTGCCAGCAGCTTAGATGAGGGGTACCAAGAGACCCAGTACTTC.